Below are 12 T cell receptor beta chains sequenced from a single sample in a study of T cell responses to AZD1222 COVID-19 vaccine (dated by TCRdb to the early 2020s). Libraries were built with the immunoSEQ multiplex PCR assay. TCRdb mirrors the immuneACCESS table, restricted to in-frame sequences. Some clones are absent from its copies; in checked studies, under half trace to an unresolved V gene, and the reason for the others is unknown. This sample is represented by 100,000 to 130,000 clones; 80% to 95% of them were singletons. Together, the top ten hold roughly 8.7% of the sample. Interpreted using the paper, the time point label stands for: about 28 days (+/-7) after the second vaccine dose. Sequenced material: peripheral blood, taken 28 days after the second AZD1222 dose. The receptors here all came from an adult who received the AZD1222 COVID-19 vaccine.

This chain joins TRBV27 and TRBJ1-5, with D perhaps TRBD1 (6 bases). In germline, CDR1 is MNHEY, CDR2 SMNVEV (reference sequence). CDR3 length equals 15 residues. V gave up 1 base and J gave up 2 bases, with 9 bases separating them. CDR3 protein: CASSLLAGGNQPQHF. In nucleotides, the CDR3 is TGTGCCAGCAGTTTATTGGCAGGGGGCAATCAGCCCCAGCATTTT.

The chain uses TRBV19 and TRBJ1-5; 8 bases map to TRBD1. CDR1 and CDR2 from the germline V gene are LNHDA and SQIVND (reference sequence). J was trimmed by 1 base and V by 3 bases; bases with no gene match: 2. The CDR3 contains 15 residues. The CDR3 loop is CASSIGTGSNQPQHF. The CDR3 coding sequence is TGTGCCAGTAGTATTGGGACAGGCAGCAATCAGCCCCAGCATTTT.

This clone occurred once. The CDR3 spells CASSQLGTVLGTDTQYF. CDR3 DNA sequence: TGCGCCAGCAGCCAACTCGGGACCGTTCTAGGCACAGATACGCAGTATTTT. This chain uses TRBV4-1 with TRBJ2-3, with D possibly called TRBD1 or TRBD2 (5 bases each). The germline CDR1 and CDR2 sequences are MGHRA and YSYEKL. The CDR3 is 17 residues long. With 2 bases removed from V and 1 base from J, the gap between germline ends came to 16 bases.

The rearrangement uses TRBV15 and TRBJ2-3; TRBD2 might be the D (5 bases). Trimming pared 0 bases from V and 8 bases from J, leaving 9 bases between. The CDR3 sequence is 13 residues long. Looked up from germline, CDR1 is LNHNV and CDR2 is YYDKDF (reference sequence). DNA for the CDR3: TGTGCCACCAGCAGAGAGATAGAGGGTACGCAGTATTTT. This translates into CATSREIEGTQYF.

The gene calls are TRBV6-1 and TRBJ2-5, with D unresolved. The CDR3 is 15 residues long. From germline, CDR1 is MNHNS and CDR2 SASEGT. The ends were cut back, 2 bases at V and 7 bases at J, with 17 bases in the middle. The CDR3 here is CASSERESTWGTQYF. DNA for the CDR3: TGTGCCAGCAGTGAAAGGGAATCAACGTGGGGGACCCAGTACTTC.

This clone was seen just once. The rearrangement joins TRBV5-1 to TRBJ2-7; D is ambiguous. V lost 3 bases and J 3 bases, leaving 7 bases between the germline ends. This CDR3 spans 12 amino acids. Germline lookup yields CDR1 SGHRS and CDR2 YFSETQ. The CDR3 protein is CASSSSDYEQYF. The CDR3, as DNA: TGCGCCAGCAGCTCTTCAGACTACGAGCAGTACTTC.

In nucleotides, the CDR3 is TGCGCCAGCAGTGGCGGAGGGGGCTCGAAAGATACGCAGTATTTT. Its protein product is CASSGGGGSKDTQYF. The chain couples TRBV10-1 to TRBJ2-3, with TRBD1 as a possible D gene (7 bases). Trimming took off 4 bases at V and 5 bases at J, with 16 bases between the two ends. Looked up from germline, CDR1 is WNHNN and CDR2 is SYGVQD (reference sequence). The CDR3 sequence is 15 residues long.

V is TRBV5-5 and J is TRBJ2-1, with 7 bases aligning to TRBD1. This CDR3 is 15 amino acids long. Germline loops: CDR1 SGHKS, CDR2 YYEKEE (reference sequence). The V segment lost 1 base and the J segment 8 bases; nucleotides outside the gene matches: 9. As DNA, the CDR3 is TGTGCCAGCAGCTTGCAAAATCCCCAGGGGGATGAGCAGTTCTTC. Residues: CASSLQNPQGDEQFF.

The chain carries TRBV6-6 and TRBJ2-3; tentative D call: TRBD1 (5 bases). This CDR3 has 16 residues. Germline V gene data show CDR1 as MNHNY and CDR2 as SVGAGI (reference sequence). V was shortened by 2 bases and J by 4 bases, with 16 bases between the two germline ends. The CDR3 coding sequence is TGTGCCAGCAGTTACCCAAGACAGAGACCCTCAGATACGCAGTATTTT. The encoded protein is CASSYPRQRPSDTQYF.

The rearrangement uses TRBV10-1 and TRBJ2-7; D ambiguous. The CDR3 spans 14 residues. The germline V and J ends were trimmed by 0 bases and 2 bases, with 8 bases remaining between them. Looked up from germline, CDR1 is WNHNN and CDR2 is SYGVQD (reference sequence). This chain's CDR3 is CASSESKDPYEQYF. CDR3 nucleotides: TGCGCCAGCAGTGAGTCGAAAGACCCCTACGAGCAGTACTTC.

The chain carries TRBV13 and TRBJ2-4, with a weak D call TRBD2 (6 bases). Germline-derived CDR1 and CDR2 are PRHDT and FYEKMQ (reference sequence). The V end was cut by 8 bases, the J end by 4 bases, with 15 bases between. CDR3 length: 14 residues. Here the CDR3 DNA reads TGTGCCAGCGGGGGGACGGCTTTAAAAAACATTCAGTACTTC. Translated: CASGGTALKNIQYF.

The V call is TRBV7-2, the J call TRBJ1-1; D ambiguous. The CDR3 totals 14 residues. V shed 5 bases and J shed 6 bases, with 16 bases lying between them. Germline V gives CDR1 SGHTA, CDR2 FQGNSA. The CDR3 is CASSPLMPVAEAFF. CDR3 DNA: TGTGCCAGCAGCCCCCTGATGCCGGTGGCTGAAGCTTTCTTT.